One and the same sample provided the 11 T cell receptor beta chains below, sequenced in a study of T cell responses to AZD1222 COVID-19 vaccine. Sequenced by immunoSEQ multiplex PCR; TCRdb stores in-frame clones only, minus some. The table records 95,000 to 150,000 clones, about nine tenths of them present only once. The source material was peripheral blood, sampled on day 0 of AZD1222 vaccination. Receptor source: an adult in good health.

The sample holds a few counts of this clone. This chain joins TRBV6-5 and TRBJ2-3; no firm D call. CDR1 and CDR2 from the germline V gene are MNHEY and SVGAGI. This CDR3 spans 15 amino acids. V was pared by 6 bases and J by 0 bases, with 13 bases between. DNA for the CDR3: TGTGCCAGCAGCCCAGGCAGCCCAAGCACAGATACGCAGTATTTT. Translation: CASSPGSPSTDTQYF.

This sequence joins TRBV27 and TRBJ2-7, with D possibly TRBD2 on 5 matching bases. Germline V gives CDR1 MNHEY, CDR2 SMNVEV (reference sequence). Trimming shortened V by 5 bases and J by 1 base, and 18 bases separated the two germline ends. This CDR3 comprises 16 residues. In DNA form, the CDR3 reads TGTGCCAGCAGTCCTACGAGGGTGGCAAAGTCCTACGAGCAGTACTTC. Translation: CASSPTRVAKSYEQYF.

The gene calls are TRBV27 and TRBJ2-7; D may be TRBD1 (6 bases). The CDR3 totals 15 residues. V was cut by 6 bases and J by 3 bases, with 18 bases left in between. CDR1 is MNHEY and CDR2 is SMNVEV in the germline V gene (reference sequence). The CDR3 coding sequence is TGTGCCAGCAGCACCTCAGGGGTCGCATACTACGAGCAGTACTTC. Protein: CASSTSGVAYYEQYF.

The chain is built from TRBV21-1 and TRBJ1-5; the table's D call TRBD1 went unverified against the DNA. TRBV21-1 represents a pseudogene. The CDR3 has 12 residues. In DNA form, the CDR3 reads TGTGCCAGCAGCAGGCACCGACAGCCCCAGCATTTT. It specifies CASSRHRQPQHF.

V usage is TRBV28 and J usage is TRBJ1-2; no clear D. The germline V and J ends were trimmed by 3 bases and 2 bases, with 7 bases remaining between them. Germline assignment: CDR1 MDHEN and CDR2 SYDVKM. CDR3 length equals 13 residues. Here the CDR3 DNA reads TGTGCCAGCAGTTTGGAGAGGAACTATGGCTACACCTTC. It encodes CASSLERNYGYTF.

A word on this clone: One end of the junction does not line up with germline, which may come from a read error. The chain is built from TRBV5-8 and TRBJ1-5, with 9 bases that match TRBD1. CDR1 is SGHTS and CDR2 is YDEGEE in the germline V gene. The CDR3 is 17 residues long. The CDR3 sequence is CASSLELGQGSDQPQHF. DNA for the CDR3: TGTGCCAGCAGCTTGGAATTGGGACAGGGTAGCGATCAGCCCCAGCATTTT. Together with reference TRBV5-8 and TRBJ1-5, the CDR3 gives the full variable domain: EAGVTQSPTHLIKTRGQQATLRCSPISGHTSVYWYQQALGLGLQFLLWYDEGEERNRGNFPPRFSGRQFPNYSSELNVNALELEDSALYLCASSLELGQGSDQPQHFGDGTRLSIL.

Here the CDR3 DNA reads TGCAGCGTTGCTCCCCAGGTTACGCAGTATTTT. It yields the protein CSVAPQVTQYF. The rearrangement joins TRBV29-1 to TRBJ2-3, with D unresolved. CDR1 and CDR2 (germline): SQVTM, ANQGSEA. With 4 bases removed from V and 8 bases from J, the gap between germline ends came to 10 bases. The length of the CDR3 is 11 residues.

V usage is TRBV18 and J usage is TRBJ1-1; tentative D call: TRBD1 (5 bases). Per the germline V gene, CDR1 is KGHSH and CDR2 is LQKENI. V lost 2 bases and J 1 base, leaving 11 bases between the germline ends. The length of the CDR3 is 15 residues. CDR3 sequence reads: CASSPEGRGNTEAFF. The CDR3 DNA sequence: TGTGCCAGCTCACCAGAGGGACGGGGGAACACTGAAGCTTTCTTT. The complete variable domain, with remaining parts taken from reference TRBV18 and TRBJ1-1, reads NAGVMQNPRHLVRRRGQEARLRCSPMKGHSHVYWYRQLPEEGLKFMVYLQKENIIDESGMPKERFSAEFPKEGPSILRIQQVVRGDSAAYFCASSPEGRGNTEAFFGQGTRLTVV.

To note about this clone: At one of its ends the junction is not consistent with the germline gene, which may arise from a read error. The chain combines TRBV18 with TRBJ2-7, with 10 bases lining up with TRBD1. This CDR3 has 14 amino acids. Germline V gene lookup returns CDR1 KGHSH and CDR2 LQKENI. The CDR3 region has the DNA TGTGCCAGCTCACCCGGGACAGGGGCTTCTTCAGCCCTCTTC. Its translation: CASSPGTGASSALF.

This sequence joins TRBV29-1 and TRBJ2-7, with 10 nucleotides matching TRBD2. The CDR3 is 16 amino acids. V shed 4 bases, J shed 2 bases, and the junction held 11 bases outside the gene matches. CDR1 and CDR2 (germline): SQVTM, ANQGSEA. CDR3 in amino acids: CSVGWRAGTSAYEQYF. DNA of the CDR3: TGCAGCGTTGGATGGAGGGCCGGGACTAGCGCCTACGAGCAGTACTTC.

This chain connects TRBV29-1 to TRBJ1-1; D is uncertain. With 3 bases removed from V and 0 bases from J, the gap between germline ends came to 2 bases. There are 11 residues in the CDR3. Per germline, CDR1 SQVTM and CDR2 ANQGSEA. The CDR3, as DNA: TGCAGCGTTGACATGAACACTGAAGCTTTCTTT. This sequence encodes CSVDMNTEAFF.